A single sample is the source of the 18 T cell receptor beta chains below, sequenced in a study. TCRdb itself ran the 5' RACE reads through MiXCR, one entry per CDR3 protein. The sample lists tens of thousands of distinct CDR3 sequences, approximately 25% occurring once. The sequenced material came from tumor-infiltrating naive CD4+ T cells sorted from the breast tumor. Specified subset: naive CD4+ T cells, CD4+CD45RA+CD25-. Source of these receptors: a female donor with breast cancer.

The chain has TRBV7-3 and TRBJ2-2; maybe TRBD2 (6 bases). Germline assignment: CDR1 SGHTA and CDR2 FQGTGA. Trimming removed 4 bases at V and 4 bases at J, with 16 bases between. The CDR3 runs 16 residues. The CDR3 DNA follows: TGTGCCAGCAGCTCCTATGGAGGGATCAGCACCGGGGAGCTGTTTTTT. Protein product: CASSSYGGISTGELFF. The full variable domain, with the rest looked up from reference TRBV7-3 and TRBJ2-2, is GAGVSQTPSNKVTEKGKYVELRCDPISGHTALYWYRQSLGQGPEFLIYFQGTGAADDSGLPNDRFFAVRPEGSVSTLKIQRTERGDSAVYLCASSSYGGISTGELFFGEGSRLTVL.

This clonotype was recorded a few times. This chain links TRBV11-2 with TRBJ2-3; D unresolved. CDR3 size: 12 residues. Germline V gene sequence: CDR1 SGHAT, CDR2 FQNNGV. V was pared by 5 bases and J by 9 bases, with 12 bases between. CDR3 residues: CASSLIQQTQYF. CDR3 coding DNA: TGTGCCAGCAGCCTAATACAACAAACGCAGTATTTT.

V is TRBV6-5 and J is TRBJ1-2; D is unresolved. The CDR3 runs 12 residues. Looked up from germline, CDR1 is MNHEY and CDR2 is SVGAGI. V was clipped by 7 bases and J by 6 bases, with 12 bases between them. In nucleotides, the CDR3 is TGTGCCAGCAAGCGGGGAGAGGATGGCTACACCTTC. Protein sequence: CASKRGEDGYTF.

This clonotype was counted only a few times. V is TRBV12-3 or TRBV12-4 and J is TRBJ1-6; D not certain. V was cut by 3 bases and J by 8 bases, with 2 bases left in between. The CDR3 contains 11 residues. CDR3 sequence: CASSLDSPLHF. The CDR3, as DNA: TGTGCCAGCAGTTTGGATTCACCCCTCCACTTT.

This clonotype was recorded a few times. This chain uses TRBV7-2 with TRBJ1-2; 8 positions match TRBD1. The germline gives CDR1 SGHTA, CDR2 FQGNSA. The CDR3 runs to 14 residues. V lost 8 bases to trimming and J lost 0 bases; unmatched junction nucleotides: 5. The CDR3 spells CASRAGGANYGYTF. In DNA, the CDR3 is TGTGCCAGCCGGGCAGGGGGCGCTAACTATGGCTACACCTTC. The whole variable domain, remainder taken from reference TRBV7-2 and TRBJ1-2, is GAGVSQSPSNKVTEKGKDVELRCDPISGHTALYWYRQSLGQGLEFLIYFQGNSAPDKSGLPSDRFSAERTGGSVSTLTIQRTQQEDSAVYLCASRAGGANYGYTFGSGTRLTVV.

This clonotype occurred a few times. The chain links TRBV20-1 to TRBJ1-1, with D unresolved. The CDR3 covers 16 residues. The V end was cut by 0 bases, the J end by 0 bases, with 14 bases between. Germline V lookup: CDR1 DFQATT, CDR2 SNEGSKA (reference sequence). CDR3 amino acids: CSARELGRVMNTEAFF. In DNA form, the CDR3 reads TGCAGTGCTAGAGAACTCGGCCGGGTCATGAACACTGAAGCTTTCTTT.

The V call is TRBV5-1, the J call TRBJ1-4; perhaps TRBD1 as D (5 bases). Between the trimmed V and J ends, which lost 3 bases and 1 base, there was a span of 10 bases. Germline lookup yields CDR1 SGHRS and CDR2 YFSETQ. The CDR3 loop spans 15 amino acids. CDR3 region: CASSSTAGTNEKLFF. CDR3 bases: TGCGCCAGCAGCTCGACAGCGGGAACTAATGAAAAACTGTTTTTT.

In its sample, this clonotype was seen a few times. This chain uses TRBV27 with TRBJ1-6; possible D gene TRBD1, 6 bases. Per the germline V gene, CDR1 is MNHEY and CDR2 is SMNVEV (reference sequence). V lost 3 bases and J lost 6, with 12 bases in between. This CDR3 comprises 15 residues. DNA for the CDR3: TGTGCCAGCAGTTTTGGGTTCAGGGGTAATTCACCCCTCCACTTT. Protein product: CASSFGFRGNSPLHF.

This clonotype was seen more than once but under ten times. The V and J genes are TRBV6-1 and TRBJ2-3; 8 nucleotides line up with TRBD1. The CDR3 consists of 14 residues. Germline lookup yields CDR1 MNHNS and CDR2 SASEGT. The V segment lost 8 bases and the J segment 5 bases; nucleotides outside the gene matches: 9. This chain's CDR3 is CASRSGGFGDTQYF. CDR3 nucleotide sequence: TGTGCCAGCCGGTCAGGGGGCTTTGGAGATACGCAGTATTTT.

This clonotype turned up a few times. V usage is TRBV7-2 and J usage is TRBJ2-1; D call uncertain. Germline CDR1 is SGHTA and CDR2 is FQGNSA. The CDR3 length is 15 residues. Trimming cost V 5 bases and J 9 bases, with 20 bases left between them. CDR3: CASSPGRSIMGEQFF. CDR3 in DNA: TGTGCCAGCAGCCCCGGACGTAGTATTATGGGTGAGCAGTTCTTC.

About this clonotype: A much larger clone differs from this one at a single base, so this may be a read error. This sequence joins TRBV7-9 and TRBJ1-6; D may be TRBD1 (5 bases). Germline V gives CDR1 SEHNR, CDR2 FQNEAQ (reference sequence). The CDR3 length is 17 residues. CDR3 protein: CASSLGAGGGTNSPFHF. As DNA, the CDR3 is TGTGCCAGCAGCTTAGGAGCCGGTGGGGGGACGAATTCACCCTTCCACTTT.

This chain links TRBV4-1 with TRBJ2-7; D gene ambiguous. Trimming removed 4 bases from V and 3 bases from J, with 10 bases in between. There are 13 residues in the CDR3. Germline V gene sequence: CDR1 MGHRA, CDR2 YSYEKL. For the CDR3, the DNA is TGCGCCAGCAGCCCCTTTCCCGACTACGAGCAGTACTTC. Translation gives CASSPFPDYEQYF.

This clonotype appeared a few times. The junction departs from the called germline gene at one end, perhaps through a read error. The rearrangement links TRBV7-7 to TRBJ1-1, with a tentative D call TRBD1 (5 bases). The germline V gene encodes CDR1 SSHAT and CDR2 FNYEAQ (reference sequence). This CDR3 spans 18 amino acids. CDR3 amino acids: CASSSSGYNRLSNTEAFF. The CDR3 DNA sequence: TGTGCTAGCAGCTCAAGCGGGTACAACAGGTTATCGAACACTGAAGCTTTCTTT.

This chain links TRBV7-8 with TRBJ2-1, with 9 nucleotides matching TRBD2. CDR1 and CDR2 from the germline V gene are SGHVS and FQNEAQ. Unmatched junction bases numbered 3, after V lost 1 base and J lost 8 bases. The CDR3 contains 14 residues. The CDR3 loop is CASSLGGLAYEQFF. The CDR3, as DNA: TGTGCCAGCAGCTTAGGGGGACTAGCATATGAGCAGTTCTTC.

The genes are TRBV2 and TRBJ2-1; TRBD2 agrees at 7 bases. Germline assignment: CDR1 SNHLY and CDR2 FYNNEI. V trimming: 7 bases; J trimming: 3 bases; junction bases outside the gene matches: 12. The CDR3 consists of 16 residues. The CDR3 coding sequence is TGTGCCAGCATGGGGGGGGTTAGAGGGCACTACAATGAGCAGTTCTTC. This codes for CASMGGVRGHYNEQFF.

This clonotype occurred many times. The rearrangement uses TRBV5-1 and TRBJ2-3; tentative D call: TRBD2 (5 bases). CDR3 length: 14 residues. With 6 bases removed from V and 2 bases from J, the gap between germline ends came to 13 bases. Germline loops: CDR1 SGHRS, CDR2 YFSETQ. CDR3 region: CASTMSGYTDTQYF. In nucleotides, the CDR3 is TGCGCCAGCACGATGTCGGGATACACAGATACGCAGTATTTT.

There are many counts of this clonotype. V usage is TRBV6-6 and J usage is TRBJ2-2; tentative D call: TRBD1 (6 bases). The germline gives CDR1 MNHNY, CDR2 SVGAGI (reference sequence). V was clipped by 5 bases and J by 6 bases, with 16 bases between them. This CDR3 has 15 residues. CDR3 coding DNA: TGTGCCAGCAGTGCCTCCGGGACATGGTCCGGGGAGCTGTTTTTT. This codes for CASSASGTWSGELFF.

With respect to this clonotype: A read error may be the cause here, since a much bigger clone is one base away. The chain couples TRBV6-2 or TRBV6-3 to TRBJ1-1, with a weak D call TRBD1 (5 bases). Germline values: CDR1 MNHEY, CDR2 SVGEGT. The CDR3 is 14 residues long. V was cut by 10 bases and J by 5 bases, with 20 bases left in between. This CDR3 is CANQVMGGWTEAFF. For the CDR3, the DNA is TGTGCCAACCAAGTTATGGGGGGATGGACTGAAGCTTTCTTT.